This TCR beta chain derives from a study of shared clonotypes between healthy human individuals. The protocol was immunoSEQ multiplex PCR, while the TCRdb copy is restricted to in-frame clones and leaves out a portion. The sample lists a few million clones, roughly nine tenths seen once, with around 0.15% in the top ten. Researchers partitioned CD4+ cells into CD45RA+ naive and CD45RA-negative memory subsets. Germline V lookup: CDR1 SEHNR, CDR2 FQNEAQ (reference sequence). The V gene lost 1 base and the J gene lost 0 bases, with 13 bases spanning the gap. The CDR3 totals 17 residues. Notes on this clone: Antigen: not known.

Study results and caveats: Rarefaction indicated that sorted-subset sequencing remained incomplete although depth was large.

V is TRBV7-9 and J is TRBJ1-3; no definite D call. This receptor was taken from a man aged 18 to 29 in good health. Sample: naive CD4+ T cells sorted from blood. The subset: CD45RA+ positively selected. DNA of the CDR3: TGTGCCAGCAGCTTAGGGTTCGTTGATAACTCTGGAAACACCATATATTTT. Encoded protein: CASSLGFVDNSGNTIYF. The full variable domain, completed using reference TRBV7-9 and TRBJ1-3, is DTGVSQNPRHKITKRGQNVTFRCDPISEHNRLYWYRQTLGQGPEFLTYFQNEAQLEKSRLLSDRFSAERPKGSFSTLEIQRTEQGDSAMYLCASSLGFVDNSGNTIYFGEGSWLTVV.